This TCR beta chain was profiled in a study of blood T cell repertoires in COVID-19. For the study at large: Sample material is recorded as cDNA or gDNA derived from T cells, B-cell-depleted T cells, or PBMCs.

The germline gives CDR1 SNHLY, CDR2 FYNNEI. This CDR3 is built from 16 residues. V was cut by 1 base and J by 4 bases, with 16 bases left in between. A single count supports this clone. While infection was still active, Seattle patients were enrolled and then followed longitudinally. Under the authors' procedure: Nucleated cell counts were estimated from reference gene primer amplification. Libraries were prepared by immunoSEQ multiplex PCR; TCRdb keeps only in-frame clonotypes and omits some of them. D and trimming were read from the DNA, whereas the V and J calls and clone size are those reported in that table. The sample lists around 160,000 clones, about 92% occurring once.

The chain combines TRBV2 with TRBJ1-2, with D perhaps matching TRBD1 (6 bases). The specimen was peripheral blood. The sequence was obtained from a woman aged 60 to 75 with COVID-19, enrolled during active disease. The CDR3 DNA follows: TGTGCCAGCAGTGAAGGGAGCAGGGGAAATCGCTATGGCTACACCTTC. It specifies CASSEGSRGNRYGYTF.